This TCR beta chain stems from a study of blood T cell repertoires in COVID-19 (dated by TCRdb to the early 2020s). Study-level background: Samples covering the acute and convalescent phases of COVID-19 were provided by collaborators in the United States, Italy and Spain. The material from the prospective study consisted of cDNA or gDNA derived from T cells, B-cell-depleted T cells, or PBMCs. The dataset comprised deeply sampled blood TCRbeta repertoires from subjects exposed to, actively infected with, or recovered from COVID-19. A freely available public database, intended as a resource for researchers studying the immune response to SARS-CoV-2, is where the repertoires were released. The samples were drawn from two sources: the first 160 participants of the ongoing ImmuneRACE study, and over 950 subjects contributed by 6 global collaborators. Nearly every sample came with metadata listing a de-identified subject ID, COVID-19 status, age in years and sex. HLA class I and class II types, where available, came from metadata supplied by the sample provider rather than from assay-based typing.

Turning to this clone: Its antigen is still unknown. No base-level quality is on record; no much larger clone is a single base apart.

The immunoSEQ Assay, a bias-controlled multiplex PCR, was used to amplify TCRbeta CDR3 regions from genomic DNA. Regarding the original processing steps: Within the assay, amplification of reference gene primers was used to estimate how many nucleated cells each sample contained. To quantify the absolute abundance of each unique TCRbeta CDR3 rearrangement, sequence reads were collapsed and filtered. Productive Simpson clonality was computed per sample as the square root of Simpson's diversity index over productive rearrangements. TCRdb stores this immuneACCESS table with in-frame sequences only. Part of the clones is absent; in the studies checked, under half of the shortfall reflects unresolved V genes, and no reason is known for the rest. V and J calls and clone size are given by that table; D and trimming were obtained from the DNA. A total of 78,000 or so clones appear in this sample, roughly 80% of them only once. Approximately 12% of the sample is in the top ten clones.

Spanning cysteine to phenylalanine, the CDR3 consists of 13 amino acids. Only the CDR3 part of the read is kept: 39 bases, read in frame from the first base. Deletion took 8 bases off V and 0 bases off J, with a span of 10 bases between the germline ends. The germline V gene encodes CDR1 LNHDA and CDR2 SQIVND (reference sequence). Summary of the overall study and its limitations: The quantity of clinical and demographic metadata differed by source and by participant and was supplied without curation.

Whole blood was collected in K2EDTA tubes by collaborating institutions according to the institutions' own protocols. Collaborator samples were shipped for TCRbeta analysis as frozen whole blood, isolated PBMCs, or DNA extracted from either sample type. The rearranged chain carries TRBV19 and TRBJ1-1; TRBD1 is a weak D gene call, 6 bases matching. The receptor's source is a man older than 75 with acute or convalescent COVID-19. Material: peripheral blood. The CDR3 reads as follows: CASADRMNTEAFF. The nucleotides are TGTGCCAGTGCTGACAGGATGAACACTGAAGCTTTCTTT.